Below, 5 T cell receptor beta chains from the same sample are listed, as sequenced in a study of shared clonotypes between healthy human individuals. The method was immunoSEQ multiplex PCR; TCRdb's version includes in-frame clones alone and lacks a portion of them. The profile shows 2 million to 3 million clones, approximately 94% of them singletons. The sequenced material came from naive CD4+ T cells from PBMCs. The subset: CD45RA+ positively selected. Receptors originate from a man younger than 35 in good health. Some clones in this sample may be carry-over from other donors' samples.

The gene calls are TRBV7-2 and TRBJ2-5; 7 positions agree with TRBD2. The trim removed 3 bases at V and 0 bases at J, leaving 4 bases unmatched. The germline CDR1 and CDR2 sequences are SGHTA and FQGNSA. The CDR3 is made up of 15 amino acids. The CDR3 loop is CASSLLAGYQETQYF. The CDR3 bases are TGTGCCAGCAGCTTGTTAGCGGGCTACCAAGAGACCCAGTACTTC.

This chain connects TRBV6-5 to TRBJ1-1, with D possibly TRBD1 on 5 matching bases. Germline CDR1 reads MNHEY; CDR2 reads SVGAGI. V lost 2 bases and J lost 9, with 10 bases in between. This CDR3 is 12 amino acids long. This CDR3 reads CASSYVRGKAFF. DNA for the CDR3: TGTGCCAGCAGTTACGTGCGGGGGAAAGCTTTCTTT.

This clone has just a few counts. The CDR3 DNA sequence: TGTGCCAGCAGAGACGGACGGCTGCTGACTGAAGCTTTCTTT. This gives the protein CASRDGRLLTEAFF. J is TRBJ1-1 and V is TRBV2; D uncertain. The CDR3 totals 14 residues. The germline V gene has CDR1 SNHLY and CDR2 FYNNEI. V gave up 6 bases and J gave up 5 bases, with 16 bases separating them.

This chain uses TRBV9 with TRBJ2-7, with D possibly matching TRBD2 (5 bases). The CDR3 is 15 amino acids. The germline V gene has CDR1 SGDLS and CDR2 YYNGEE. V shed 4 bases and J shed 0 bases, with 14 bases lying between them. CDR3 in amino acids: CASSLGGTTSYEQYF. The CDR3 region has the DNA TGTGCCAGCAGCCTAGGAGGCACGACCTCCTACGAGCAGTACTTC.

The CDR3 protein is CASSLGPTISKNIQYF. The CDR3 nucleotides read TGTGCCAGCAGCTTAGGCCCGACTATATCCAAAAACATTCAGTACTTC. The chain has TRBV7-9 and TRBJ2-4; possibly TRBD2 for D (5 bases). Trimming removed 1 base at V and 2 bases at J, with 12 bases between. CDR3 length equals 16 residues. Germline V gene sequence: CDR1 SEHNR, CDR2 FQNEAQ (reference sequence).